A selection of T cell receptor beta chains follows, all from one sample in a study of cytomegalovirus exposure and HLA in healthy donors. The table came from immunoSEQ multiplex PCR; TCRdb's copy has only in-frame clones and leaves some out. The data contain about 230,000 clones, about 85% of them singletons. Sequencing used PBMCs. Receptors originate from a girl aged 2-10 years in good health and CMV-seronegative. CDR3s include the opening cysteine and the closing phenylalanine or tryptophan. Each record gives: clone size, J gene, V gene, D gene, CDR3 length, CDR3 protein, CDR3 DNA. A D gene is named only where the DNA matches it firmly. Size is stated for part of the rows, as once, few or many counts, or as a class when the clone is expanded.

clone size: NA; J gene: TRBJ1-3; V gene: TRBV7-9; D gene: NA; CDR3 length: 19; CDR3 protein: CASSLASGGLVYSGNTIYF; CDR3 DNA: TGTGCCAGCAGCTTAGCATCCGGGGGGCTTGTTTATTCTGGAAACACCATATATTTT
clone size: NA; J gene: TRBJ2-1; V gene: TRBV5-4; D gene: TRBD2; CDR3 length: 17; CDR3 protein: CASSLPTSGRVVNEQFF; CDR3 DNA: TGTGCCAGCAGCTTGCCGACTAGCGGGAGGGTCGTCAATGAGCAGTTCTTC
clone size: NA; J gene: TRBJ2-6; V gene: TRBV14; D gene: TRBD2; CDR3 length: 17; CDR3 protein: CASSLAGFLAGANVLTF; CDR3 DNA: TGTGCCAGCAGCCTAGCGGGCTTCTTAGCTGGGGCCAACGTCCTGACTTTC
clone size: NA; J gene: TRBJ2-5; V gene: TRBV12-5; D gene: TRBD2; CDR3 length: 17; CDR3 protein: CASGLVQLAAIQETQYF; CDR3 DNA: TGTGCTAGTGGTTTGGTACAGCTAGCGGCTATCCAAGAGACCCAGTACTTC
clone size: NA; J gene: TRBJ2-3; V gene: TRBV29-1; D gene: NA; CDR3 length: 13; CDR3 protein: CSVGGGITDTQYF; CDR3 DNA: TGCAGCGTGGGAGGGGGGATCACAGATACGCAGTATTTT
clone size: NA; J gene: TRBJ1-5; V gene: TRBV6-1; D gene: NA; CDR3 length: 16; CDR3 protein: CASSAPMRGGDQPQHF; CDR3 DNA: TGTGCCAGCAGTGCCCCGATGCGGGGTGGCGATCAGCCCCAGCATTTT
clone size: NA; J gene: TRBJ1-1; V gene: TRBV15; D gene: NA; CDR3 length: 16; CDR3 protein: CATSRDPGFRGTEAFF; CDR3 DNA: TGTGCCACCAGCAGAGACCCAGGGTTTAGGGGCACTGAAGCTTTCTTT
clone size: once; J gene: TRBJ2-3; V gene: TRBV5-1; D gene: TRBD2; CDR3 length: 14; CDR3 protein: CASSLVAGADTQYF; CDR3 DNA: TGCGCCAGCAGCTTGGTAGCGGGGGCCGATACGCAGTATTTT
clone size: NA; J gene: TRBJ1-5; V gene: TRBV6-6; D gene: NA; CDR3 length: 16; CDR3 protein: CASSYILGGGNQPQHF; CDR3 DNA: TGTGCCAGCAGTTACATATTGGGGGGAGGCAATCAGCCCCAGCATTTT
clone size: once; J gene: TRBJ2-3; V gene: TRBV5-4; D gene: TRBD2; CDR3 length: 17; CDR3 protein: CASSLGSGGAFTDTQYF; CDR3 DNA: TGTGCCAGCAGCTTGGGAAGCGGGGGGGCCTTCACAGATACGCAGTATTTT
clone size: NA; J gene: TRBJ1-1; V gene: TRBV5-6; D gene: NA; CDR3 length: 15; CDR3 protein: CASSLGPQGYTEAFF; CDR3 DNA: TGTGCCAGCAGCTTGGGTCCCCAGGGGTATACTGAAGCTTTCTTT
clone size: NA; J gene: TRBJ2-5; V gene: TRBV18; D gene: NA; CDR3 length: 13; CDR3 protein: CASSPTPGETQYF; CDR3 DNA: TGTGCCAGCTCACCAACCCCGGGAGAGACCCAGTACTTC
clone size: NA; J gene: TRBJ2-1; V gene: TRBV19; D gene: TRBD2; CDR3 length: 17; CDR3 protein: CASSGLAGAVSYNEQFF; CDR3 DNA: TGTGCCAGTAGTGGACTAGCGGGAGCTGTCTCCTACAATGAGCAGTTCTTC
clone size: once; J gene: TRBJ2-2; V gene: TRBV6-1; D gene: NA; CDR3 length: 16; CDR3 protein: CASSAPFVVDTGELFF; CDR3 DNA: TGTGCCAGCAGTGCCCCTTTCGTAGTAGACACCGGGGAGCTGTTTTTT
clone size: NA; J gene: TRBJ2-5; V gene: TRBV5-8; D gene: NA; CDR3 length: 16; CDR3 protein: CASSPFGTFGEETQYF; CDR3 DNA: TGTGCCAGCAGCCCCTTCGGGACTTTCGGAGAAGAGACCCAGTACTTC
clone size: NA; J gene: TRBJ2-7; V gene: TRBV10-2; D gene: NA; CDR3 length: 12; CDR3 protein: CASSEGLYEQYF; CDR3 DNA: TGCGCCAGCAGTGAGGGCCTTTACGAGCAGTACTTC
clone size: NA; J gene: TRBJ2-7; V gene: TRBV11-1; D gene: NA; CDR3 length: 14; CDR3 protein: CASSLSLSGLEQYF; CDR3 DNA: TGTGCCAGCAGCTTAAGCCTCTCAGGGCTCGAGCAGTACTTC